These T cell receptor beta chains were read from a single sample in a study of T cells in tuberculosis. Method: immunoSEQ multiplex PCR; TCRdb's copy keeps in-frame clones and lacks some. Here the sample spans 25,000 to 35,000 clones, 85% to 95% being singletons. Sequenced input: PBMCs. The receptors come from a donor between 5 and 29 years old with latent tuberculosis or without tuberculosis infection. Some clones in this sample may be carry-over from other donors' samples. Both conserved end residues are part of each CDR3. D genes are given only for firm matches. Clone sizes are given selectively: once, few, many, or a class where the clone is expanded.

v_gene: TRBV7-9
abundance: .
d_gene: TRBD1
j_gene: TRBJ1-2
CDR3aa: CASSPGQGASGYTF
CDR3nt: TGTGCCAGCAGCCCGGGACAGGGGGCCTCTGGCTACACCTTC

v_gene: TRBV7-9
abundance: .
d_gene: .
j_gene: TRBJ2-7
CDR3aa: CASSLGTQIYEQYF
CDR3nt: TGTGCCAGCAGCCTCGGGACACAGATTTACGAGCAGTACTTC

v_gene: TRBV30
abundance: once
d_gene: TRBD1
j_gene: TRBJ1-2
CDR3aa: CAWSVQGSDPYGYTF
CDR3nt: TGTGCCTGGAGTGTACAGGGGAGCGACCCCTATGGCTACACCTTC

v_gene: TRBV30
abundance: .
d_gene: TRBD1
j_gene: TRBJ2-7
CDR3aa: CAWSTGTGRYEQYF
CDR3nt: TGTGCCTGGAGTACCGGGACAGGCCGCTACGAGCAGTACTTC

v_gene: TRBV5-6
abundance: .
d_gene: TRBD1
j_gene: TRBJ1-1
CDR3aa: CASSSPTGANTEAFF
CDR3nt: TGTGCCAGCAGCTCCCCCACAGGGGCGAACACTGAAGCTTTCTTT

v_gene: TRBV5-1
abundance: .
d_gene: TRBD1
j_gene: TRBJ1-2
CDR3aa: CASSYTGVSYGYTF
CDR3nt: TGCGCCAGCAGCTATACAGGGGTGAGCTATGGCTACACCTTC

v_gene: TRBV25-1
abundance: once
d_gene: .
j_gene: TRBJ2-5
CDR3aa: CASSEYEGETQYF
CDR3nt: TGTGCCAGCAGTGAATATGAGGGCGAGACCCAGTACTTC

v_gene: TRBV5-1
abundance: .
d_gene: .
j_gene: TRBJ1-3
CDR3aa: CASSSSLRGGNTIYF
CDR3nt: TGCGCCAGCAGCTCTTCTCTCAGGGGTGGAAACACCATATATTTT

v_gene: TRBV30
abundance: .
d_gene: .
j_gene: TRBJ1-2
CDR3aa: CAWSVGGYGYTF
CDR3nt: TGTGCCTGGAGTGTGGGAGGCTATGGCTACACCTTC

v_gene: TRBV10-1
abundance: .
d_gene: TRBD1
j_gene: TRBJ1-5
CDR3aa: CASRPGTGNQPQHF
CDR3nt: TGCGCCAGCAGACCCGGGACAGGGAATCAGCCCCAGCATTTT

v_gene: TRBV27
abundance: .
d_gene: TRBD2
j_gene: TRBJ2-1
CDR3aa: CASSLRGSNEQFF
CDR3nt: TGTGCCAGCAGTTTGCGGGGGTCGAATGAGCAGTTCTTC

v_gene: TRBV15
abundance: .
d_gene: TRBD1
j_gene: TRBJ1-3
CDR3aa: CATSRDHRDRGSDTIYF
CDR3nt: TGTGCCACCAGCAGAGACCACCGGGACAGGGGTTCGGACACCATATATTTT

v_gene: TRBV5-4
abundance: once
d_gene: TRBD2
j_gene: TRBJ2-5
CDR3aa: CASSPTSGRAETQYF
CDR3nt: TGTGCCAGCAGCCCGACTAGCGGGAGGGCAGAGACCCAGTACTTC

v_gene: TRBV28
abundance: .
d_gene: .
j_gene: TRBJ1-3
CDR3aa: CASSLSGDQTSGNTIYF
CDR3nt: TGTGCCAGCAGTTTATCCGGAGATCAGACCTCTGGAAACACCATATATTTT

v_gene: TRBV28
abundance: .
d_gene: .
j_gene: TRBJ1-2
CDR3aa: CASSDTTIYGYTF
CDR3nt: TGTGCCAGTTCAGACACAACGATCTATGGCTACACCTTC

v_gene: TRBV29-1
abundance: .
d_gene: .
j_gene: TRBJ1-2
CDR3aa: CSVALEGPVLYGYTF
CDR3nt: TGCAGCGTTGCCCTAGAGGGCCCTGTACTATATGGCTACACCTTC

v_gene: TRBV4-1
abundance: .
d_gene: .
j_gene: TRBJ1-5
CDR3aa: CASSQEAGVEPQHF
CDR3nt: TGCGCCAGCAGCCAAGAAGCGGGCGTTGAGCCCCAGCATTTT

v_gene: TRBV2
abundance: .
d_gene: TRBD1
j_gene: TRBJ1-1
CDR3aa: CAAQTGEYTEAFF
CDR3nt: TGTGCAGCCCAAACAGGGGAGTATACTGAAGCTTTCTTT

v_gene: TRBV5-1
abundance: .
d_gene: TRBD2
j_gene: TRBJ2-7
CDR3aa: CASSFSGRYEQYF
CDR3nt: TGCGCCAGCAGCTTCAGCGGGAGATACGAGCAGTACTTC

v_gene: TRBV5-5
abundance: .
d_gene: TRBD1
j_gene: TRBJ2-2
CDR3aa: CASSLRQGVFTGELFF
CDR3nt: TGTGCCAGCAGCCTTAGACAGGGAGTGTTCACCGGGGAGCTGTTTTTT

v_gene: TRBV15
abundance: .
d_gene: TRBD1
j_gene: TRBJ2-7
CDR3aa: CATSRSRQGRYEQYF
CDR3nt: TGTGCCACCAGCAGATCGCGACAGGGACGCTACGAGCAGTACTTC

v_gene: TRBV4-1
abundance: .
d_gene: TRBD1
j_gene: TRBJ1-2
CDR3aa: CASSQAPDRVDGYTF
CDR3nt: TGCGCCAGCAGCCAGGCCCCGGACAGGGTGGATGGCTACACCTTC

v_gene: TRBV5-1
abundance: .
d_gene: TRBD2
j_gene: TRBJ2-7
CDR3aa: CASSSGGGLDEQYF
CDR3nt: TGCGCCAGCAGCTCCGGCGGGGGTCTAGACGAGCAGTACTTC

v_gene: TRBV28
abundance: .
d_gene: TRBD1
j_gene: TRBJ2-7
CDR3aa: CASSTGTELREQYF
CDR3nt: TGTGCCAGCAGTACCGGGACAGAGCTGCGAGAGCAGTACTTC

v_gene: TRBV28
abundance: .
d_gene: .
j_gene: TRBJ2-7
CDR3aa: CASSSVSYEQYF
CDR3nt: TGTGCCAGCAGTTCAGTGTCCTACGAGCAGTACTTC